These 8 T cell receptor beta chains came from one sample sequenced in a study of Graves' ophthalmopathy and Graves' hyperthyroidism. The TCR beta CDR3 regions underwent amplification from RNA transcripts. The authors performed first-round RT-PCR with HTBI primers and then a second-round multiplex PCR. TCRdb itself ran the multiplex PCR reads through MiXCR, one entry per CDR3 protein. The sample has approximately 500,000 distinct CDR3 sequences, over 13% seen once. The sample consisted of blood. The source is a woman in her thirties with Graves' ophthalmopathy.

This clonotype was seen at least ten times. The chain recombines TRBV24-1 with TRBJ2-5; D gene ambiguous. CDR1 and CDR2 (germline): KGHDR, SFDVKD. With 4 bases removed from V and 9 bases from J, the gap between germline ends came to 14 bases. The CDR3 sequence is 13 residues long. CDR3 in amino acids: CATSDPHLAAQYF. CDR3 sequence (DNA): TGTGCCACCAGTGACCCTCACTTGGCGGCCCAGTACTTC.

This clonotype was detected ten times or more. The chain recombines TRBV28 with TRBJ2-7; possibly TRBD2 for D (6 bases). V gave up 2 bases and J gave up 7 bases, with 12 bases separating them. Per the germline V gene, CDR1 is MDHEN and CDR2 is SYDVKM. This CDR3 comprises 13 residues. CDR3: CASSLTGAREQYF. The CDR3 nucleotides read TGTGCCAGCAGTTTAACGGGAGCCAGAGAGCAGTACTTC.

This clonotype was seen more than once but under ten times. The rearrangement links TRBV11-2 to TRBJ1-2, with D uncertain. V was shortened by 5 bases and J by 4 bases, with 14 bases between the two germline ends. The CDR3 contains 14 residues. Germline V CDR1 and CDR2: SGHAT, FQNNGV. Here the CDR3 reads CASSPRTSPYGYTF. CDR3 nucleotides: TGTGCCAGCAGCCCCAGGACCTCGCCCTATGGCTACACCTTC.

This clonotype has a count of ten or more. The chain employs TRBV5-8 and TRBJ1-1; D not certain. Trimming shortened V by 5 bases and J by 3 bases, and 8 bases separated the two germline ends. This CDR3 contains 12 residues. Germline CDR1 reads SGHTS; CDR2 reads YDEGEE. CDR3 loop: CASRRGYTEAFF. Here the CDR3 DNA reads TGTGCCAGCAGGCGAGGCTACACTGAAGCTTTCTTT.

This clonotype occurred many times. The chain joins TRBV5-1 to TRBJ1-2; 11 bases are shared with TRBD1. Looked up from germline, CDR1 is SGHRS and CDR2 is YFSETQ. The CDR3 runs to 17 residues. The ends lost 0 bases at V and 4 bases at J; junction bases unmatched: 8. The CDR3 sequence: CASSLGTGGEVGYGYTF. The CDR3 nucleotides read TGCGCCAGCAGCTTGGGGACAGGGGGCGAAGTCGGCTATGGCTACACCTTC.

This clonotype was recorded at least ten times. This chain uses TRBV12-3 or TRBV12-4 with TRBJ1-3; possible D gene TRBD1, 6 bases. V lost 3 bases, J lost 0 bases, and 15 bases lay in between. The CDR3 is made up of 17 amino acids. In nucleotides, the CDR3 is TGTGCCAGCAGTTTTAGGGGGTTTCAGGCCTCTGGAAACACCATATATTTT. It translates to CASSFRGFQASGNTIYF.

This clonotype was detected ten times or more. The genes are TRBV6-5 and TRBJ1-2, with D hard to call. The CDR3 length is 14 residues. CDR1 is MNHEY, CDR2 SVGAGI, per germline. V was clipped by 2 bases and J by 5 bases, with 12 bases between them. CDR3 amino acids: CASSYERRHYGYTF. The CDR3 region has the DNA TGTGCCAGCAGTTACGAACGGAGGCATTATGGCTACACCTTC.

This clonotype has a count of ten or more. V usage is TRBV7-8 and J usage is TRBJ2-7; a weak D match, TRBD1 (6 bases). The CDR3 sequence is 15 residues long. Trimming shortened V by 4 bases and J by 7 bases, and 20 bases separated the two germline ends. The germline V gene encodes CDR1 SGHVS and CDR2 FQNEAQ. The CDR3 sequence: CASSSVWQGKTEQYF. In DNA form, the CDR3 reads TGTGCCAGCAGCTCCGTTTGGCAGGGGAAAACAGAGCAGTACTTC.